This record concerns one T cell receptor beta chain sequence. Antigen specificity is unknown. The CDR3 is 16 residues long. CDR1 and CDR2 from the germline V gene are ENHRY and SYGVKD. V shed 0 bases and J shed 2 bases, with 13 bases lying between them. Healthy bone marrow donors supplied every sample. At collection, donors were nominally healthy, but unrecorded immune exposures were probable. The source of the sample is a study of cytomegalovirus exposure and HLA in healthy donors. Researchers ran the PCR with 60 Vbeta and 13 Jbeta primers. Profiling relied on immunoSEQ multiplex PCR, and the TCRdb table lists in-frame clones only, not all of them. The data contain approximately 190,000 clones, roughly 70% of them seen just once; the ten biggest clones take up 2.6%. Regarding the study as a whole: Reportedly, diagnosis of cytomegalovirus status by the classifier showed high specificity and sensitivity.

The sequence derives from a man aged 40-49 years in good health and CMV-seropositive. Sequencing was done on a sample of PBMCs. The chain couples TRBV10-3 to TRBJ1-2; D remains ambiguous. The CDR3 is CAISESTYGNNYGYTF. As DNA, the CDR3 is TGTGCCATCAGTGAGTCGACATATGGCAACAACTATGGCTACACCTTC.